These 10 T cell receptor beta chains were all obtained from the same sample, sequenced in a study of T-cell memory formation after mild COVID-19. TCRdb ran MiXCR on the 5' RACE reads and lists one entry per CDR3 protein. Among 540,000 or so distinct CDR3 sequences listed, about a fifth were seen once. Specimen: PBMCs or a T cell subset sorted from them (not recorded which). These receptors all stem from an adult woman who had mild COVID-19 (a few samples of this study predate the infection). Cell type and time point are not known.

The CDR3 DNA sequence: TGCGCCAGCAGCTTGGACGGCTCCGGGGTTGGAGATGAGCAGTTCTTC. It encodes CASSLDGSGVGDEQFF. The chain combines TRBV5-1 with TRBJ2-1, with D possibly TRBD2 on 5 matching bases. Looked up from germline, CDR1 is SGHRS and CDR2 is YFSETQ. The CDR3 loop spans 16 amino acids. The ends were cut back, 0 bases at V and 8 bases at J, with 18 bases in the middle.

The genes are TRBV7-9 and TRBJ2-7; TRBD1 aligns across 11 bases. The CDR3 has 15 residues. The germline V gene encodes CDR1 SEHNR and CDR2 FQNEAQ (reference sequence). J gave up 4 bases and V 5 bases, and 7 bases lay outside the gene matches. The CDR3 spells CASSRFRDRGYEQYF. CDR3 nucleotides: TGTGCCAGCAGCCGTTTCCGGGACAGGGGGTACGAGCAGTACTTC.

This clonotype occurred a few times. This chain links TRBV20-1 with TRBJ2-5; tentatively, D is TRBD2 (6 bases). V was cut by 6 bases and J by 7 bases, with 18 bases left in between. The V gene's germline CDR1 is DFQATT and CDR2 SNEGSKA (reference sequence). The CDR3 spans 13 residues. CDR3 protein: CSASASLGGTQYF. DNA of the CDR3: TGCAGTGCGTCGGCTAGCCTGGGGGGGACCCAGTACTTC.

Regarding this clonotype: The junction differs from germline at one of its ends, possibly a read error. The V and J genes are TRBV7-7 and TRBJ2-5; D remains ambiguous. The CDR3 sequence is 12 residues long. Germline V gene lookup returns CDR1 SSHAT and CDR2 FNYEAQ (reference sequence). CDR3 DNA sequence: TGTGCTAGCAGCAATGGACGGGAGACCCAGTACTTC. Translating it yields CASSNGRETQYF.

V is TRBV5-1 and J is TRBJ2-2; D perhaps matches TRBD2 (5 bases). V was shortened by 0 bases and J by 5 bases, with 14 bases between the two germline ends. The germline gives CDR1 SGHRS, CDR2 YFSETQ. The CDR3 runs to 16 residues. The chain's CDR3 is CASSLEQRGCTGELFF. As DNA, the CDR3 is TGCGCCAGCAGCTTGGAGCAGAGAGGGTGTACCGGGGAGCTGTTTTTT.

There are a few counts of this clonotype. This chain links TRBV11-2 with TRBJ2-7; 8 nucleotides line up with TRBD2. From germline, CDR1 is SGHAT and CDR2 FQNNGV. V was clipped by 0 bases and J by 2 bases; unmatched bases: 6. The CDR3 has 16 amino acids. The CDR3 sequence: CASSLDAGGPTYEQYF. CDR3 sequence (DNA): TGTGCCAGCAGCTTAGACGCGGGAGGCCCCACCTACGAGCAGTACTTC.

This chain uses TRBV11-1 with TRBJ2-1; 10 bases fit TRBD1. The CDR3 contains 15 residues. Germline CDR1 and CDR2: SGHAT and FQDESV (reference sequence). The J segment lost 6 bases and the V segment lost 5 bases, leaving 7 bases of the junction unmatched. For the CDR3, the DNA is TGTGCCAGCAGCGAGGGACAGGGGTGGGCCAATGAGCAGTTCTTC. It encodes CASSEGQGWANEQFF.

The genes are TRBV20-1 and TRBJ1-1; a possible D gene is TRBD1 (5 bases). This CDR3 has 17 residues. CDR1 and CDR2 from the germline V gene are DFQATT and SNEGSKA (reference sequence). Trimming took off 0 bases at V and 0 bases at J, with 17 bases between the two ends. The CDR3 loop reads CSARDLPGRFLNTEAFF. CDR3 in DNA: TGCAGTGCTAGAGATCTACCAGGGCGCTTTCTGAACACTGAAGCTTTCTTT.

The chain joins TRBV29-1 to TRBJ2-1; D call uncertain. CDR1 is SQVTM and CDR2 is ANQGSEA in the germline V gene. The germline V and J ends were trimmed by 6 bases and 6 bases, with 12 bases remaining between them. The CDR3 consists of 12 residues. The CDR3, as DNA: TGCAGCGTGTCGATTAACGGCAATGAGCAGTTCTTC. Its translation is CSVSINGNEQFF.

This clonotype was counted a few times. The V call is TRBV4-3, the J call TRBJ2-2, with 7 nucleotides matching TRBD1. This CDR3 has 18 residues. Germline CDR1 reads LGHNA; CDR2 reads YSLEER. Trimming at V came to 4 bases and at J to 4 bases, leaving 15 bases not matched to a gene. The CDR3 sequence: CASSLYRITGDVTGELFF. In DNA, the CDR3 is TGCGCCAGCAGCCTTTATAGGATAACAGGGGACGTCACCGGGGAGCTGTTTTTT.